This TCR beta chain was sequenced during a study of blood T cell repertoires in COVID-19. Germline V gene lookup returns CDR1 SGHVS and CDR2 FQNEAQ. The CDR3 extends over 15 amino acids. V shed 5 bases and J 0 bases; nucleotides not matched to a gene: 3. The assay was immunoSEQ multiplex PCR, and TCRdb's table has in-frame clones only and misses some. The sample lists 200,000 to 300,000 clones; just under 85% were seen once. This chain links TRBV7-8 with TRBJ1-3, with 8 bases matching TRBD1. Source material: peripheral blood. The clonotype comes from an elderly woman with acute or convalescent COVID-19. CDR3 loop: CASSQGANSGNTIYF. As DNA, the CDR3 is TGTGCCAGCAGCCAGGGGGCCAACTCTGGAAACACCATATATTTT.